One sample yielded the 19 T cell receptor beta chains listed below, sequenced in a study of tumor and adjacent non-tumor tissue in lung cancer. RNA was extracted from bulk tissue without any cell sorting. TCRbeta libraries were built with three rounds of nested PCR, modified from ARM-PCR. One entry per CDR3 protein, called by TCRdb with MiXCR from the multiplex PCR reads. The table shows about 93,000 distinct CDR3 sequences, with around 65% occurring only once. Material for sequencing was lung tumor tissue. The origin of the receptors is a man aged 70-80 years with non-small cell lung cancer.

This clonotype was picked up one time. At one end the junction does not follow the germline gene, possibly because of a read error. J is TRBJ1-2 and V is TRBV29-1; 7 positions agree with TRBD1. Germline CDR1 and CDR2: SQVTM and ANQGSEA. The CDR3 is 15 residues long. CDR3 DNA: TGCAGCGTTGCCCCGACAGGGCGTGGAGTGGGTGGCTACATCTTC. This encodes CSVAPTGRGVGGYIF.

This chain joins TRBV30 and TRBJ2-7; 12 positions match TRBD2. Germline CDR1 and CDR2: GTSNPN and SVGIG (reference sequence). This CDR3 is 15 amino acids long. The ends lost 1 base at V and 0 bases at J; junction bases unmatched: 1. CDR3 nucleotide sequence: TGTGCCTGGAGTGAGACTAGCGGGGGCTCCTACGAGCAGTACTTC. Its protein product is CAWSETSGGSYEQYF. The full variable domain, completed using reference TRBV30 and TRBJ2-7, is SQTIHQWPATLVQPVGSPLSLECTVEGTSNPNLYWYRQAAGRGLQLLFYSVGIGQISSEVPQNLSASRPQDRQFILSSKKLLLSDSGFYLCAWSETSGGSYEQYFGPGTRLTVT.

A note on this clonotype: At one end, the junction sequence differs from germline, possibly due to a read error. The V and J genes are TRBV6-6 and TRBJ2-3; TRBD1 might be the D (6 bases). Germline lookup yields CDR1 MNHNY and CDR2 SVGAGI (reference sequence). This CDR3 contains 18 residues. CDR3 bases: TGTGGCAGCAGTTACGTTCTAAGAGACAGGCCCCGATCAGATACGCAGTATTTT. It yields the protein CGSSYVLRDRPRSDTQYF.

V usage is TRBV11-3 and J usage is TRBJ1-2; D is perhaps TRBD1 (5 bases). Germline loops: CDR1 SGHNT, CDR2 YENEEA. V lost 3 bases and J 9 bases, leaving 14 bases between the germline ends. The CDR3 runs to 13 residues. DNA of the CDR3: TGTGCCAGCAGCTTCAACGGGGCTGCGAGCTACACCTTC. It encodes CASSFNGAASYTF.

The chain's CDR3 is CASSLRVSALWRGVQETQYF. The CDR3, as DNA: TGTGCCAGCAGCTTAAGAGTTAGTGCGCTCTGGCGGGGGGTGCAAGAGACCCAGTACTTC. The chain links TRBV7-9 to TRBJ2-5; 8 bases are a match to TRBD2. CDR1 is SEHNR and CDR2 is FQNEAQ in the germline V gene (reference sequence). The V gene end was trimmed by 2 bases and the J gene end by 2 bases; junction bases not matched to a gene: 19. This CDR3 region has 20 residues.

In its sample, this clonotype was seen many times. The chain combines TRBV5-6 with TRBJ2-5; D remains unclear. Trimming stripped 1 base from V and 2 bases from J, with 12 bases between. Germline V CDR1 and CDR2: SGHDT, YYEEEE. The CDR3 runs to 15 residues. CDR3 sequence (DNA): TGTGCCAGCAGCTTGACTCGGAACTCTCAAGAGACCCAGTACTTC. Translated: CASSLTRNSQETQYF.

By share, this clonotype ranks as medium-sized. The chain is built from TRBV11-2 and TRBJ2-5; D may be TRBD1 (5 bases). The V and J ends lost 1 base and 2 bases respectively, with 8 bases between them. In germline, CDR1 is SGHAT, CDR2 FQNNGV. This CDR3 has 14 residues. CDR3 residues: CASSLVGLQETQYF. CDR3 sequence (DNA): TGTGCCAGCAGCTTAGTGGGGCTTCAAGAGACCCAGTACTTC.

The chain joins TRBV4-1 to TRBJ1-5; D is ambiguous. This CDR3 has 13 residues. Per germline, CDR1 MGHRA and CDR2 YSYEKL. With 3 bases removed from V and 6 bases from J, the gap between germline ends came to 9 bases. CDR3 nucleotide sequence: TGCGCCAGCAGCCAGATAGTGAGTCAGCCCCAGCATTTT. Translated, it gives CASSQIVSQPQHF.

The J gene is TRBJ2-5, the V gene TRBV5-5, with TRBD2 matching over 7 bases. The germline CDR1 and CDR2 sequences are SGHKS and YYEKEE (reference sequence). With V trimmed by 4 bases and J by 9 bases, 6 bases remained unmatched. The CDR3 is 12 amino acids. The CDR3 reads CASSDSAGAQYF. CDR3 in DNA: TGTGCCAGCAGCGATTCTGCGGGAGCCCAGTACTTC.

This sequence joins TRBV30 and TRBJ2-5; possible D gene TRBD2, 5 bases. V was pared by 3 bases and J by 3 bases, with 20 bases between. The germline gives CDR1 GTSNPN, CDR2 SVGIG (reference sequence). This CDR3 region has 16 residues. The CDR3 reads CAWSAGLRAGKETQYF. CDR3 DNA: TGTGCCTGGAGCGCCGGTTTGCGGGCAGGAAAAGAGACCCAGTACTTC. Together with reference TRBV30 and TRBJ2-5, the CDR3 gives the full variable domain: SQTIHQWPATLVQPVGSPLSLECTVEGTSNPNLYWYRQAAGRGLQLLFYSVGIGQISSEVPQNLSASRPQDRQFILSSKKLLLSDSGFYLCAWSAGLRAGKETQYFGPGTRLLVL.

In the case of this clonotype: One junction end does not reproduce the germline sequence, and a read error may be involved. This chain connects TRBV11-2 to TRBJ2-2; D is perhaps TRBD1 or TRBD2 (5 bases each). The CDR3 loop spans 16 amino acids. CDR1 SGHAT and CDR2 FQNNGV come from the germline V gene. The CDR3 loop reads CASGSGWGTNTGELLF. The CDR3 DNA sequence: TGTGCCAGCGGCTCTGGATGGGGGACGAACACCGGGGAGCTGCTTTTT.

This clonotype is deemed medium-sized. The V call is TRBV5-4, the J call TRBJ2-7; D may be TRBD2 (7 bases). The V end lost 1 base, the J end lost 2 bases, and 13 bases lay between the germline ends. This CDR3 has 15 residues. Germline assignment: CDR1 SGHNT and CDR2 YYREEE (reference sequence). The DNA for the CDR3 is TGTGCCAGCAGCTTGAATCGGGGGGCCGCCTACGAGCAGTACTTC. It encodes CASSLNRGAAYEQYF.

In its sample, this clonotype was seen once. This CDR3 is missing its conserved last phenylalanine or tryptophan, likely due to a read error. This rearrangement joins TRBV12-3 or TRBV12-4 to TRBJ2-1; the D gene could be TRBD1 or TRBD2 (5 bases each). This CDR3 has 15 amino acids. V was shortened by 3 bases and J by 3 bases, with 12 bases between the two germline ends. This CDR3 reads CASSFWDGDYNEQFI. As DNA, the CDR3 is TGTGCCAGCAGTTTTTGGGACGGGGACTACAATGAGCAGTTCATC.

V is TRBV30 and J is TRBJ1-2; perhaps TRBD1 as D (5 bases). Germline V lookup: CDR1 GTSNPN, CDR2 SVGIG (reference sequence). V lost 3 bases and J lost 1, with 18 bases in between. The CDR3 sequence is 16 residues long. The CDR3 loop is CAWRGTAYSLNYGYTF. The CDR3 DNA is TGTGCCTGGAGAGGGACGGCTTATAGTCTTAACTATGGCTACACCTTC.

This clonotype was counted at least ten times. The V gene is TRBV7-8, the J gene TRBJ2-7, with TRBD1 matching over 7 bases. The CDR3 extends over 14 amino acids. The V gene end was trimmed by 4 bases and the J gene end by 2 bases; junction bases not matched to a gene: 5. Looked up from germline, CDR1 is SGHVS and CDR2 is FQNEAQ. The CDR3: CASSSAGTAYEQYF. DNA for the CDR3: TGTGCCAGCAGCTCGGCCGGGACAGCCTACGAGCAGTACTTC.

This clonotype has only one observation. Its ends do not fully match the called genes, so a read error is possible. The V call is TRBV6-5, the J call TRBJ2-2; D is perhaps TRBD1 (6 bases). From germline, CDR1 is MNHEY and CDR2 SVGAGI. This CDR3 has 17 residues. CDR3 sequence (DNA): TGCACCAGCAGAAGTGGGATCCCGACAGGTCTGACCGGGGAGCTGTTTTTT. It yields the protein CTSRSGIPTGLTGELFF.

This clonotype was counted at least ten times. Here the CDR3 DNA reads TGTGCCTCGCGGCGCCAGGCAAATCAGCCCCAGCATTTT. Its translation: CASRRQANQPQHF. The chain combines TRBV6-1 with TRBJ1-5; D call uncertain. V shed 11 bases and J shed 4 bases, with 15 bases lying between them. Germline V lookup: CDR1 MNHNS, CDR2 SASEGT. CDR3 length: 13 residues.

As concerns this clonotype: One end of the junction varies from germline; a read error may be responsible. This rearrangement joins TRBV11-2 to TRBJ2-3; D not resolved. The CDR3 runs to 15 residues. Germline V gives CDR1 SGHAT, CDR2 FQNNGV. The CDR3 DNA reads as TGTGTCAGTAGCTTACTGGCGGTCAGCACGGATACGCAGTATTTT. Amino acids: CVSSLLAVSTDTQYF.

The chain joins TRBV29-1 to TRBJ2-2; D is possibly TRBD2 (5 bases). This CDR3 has 15 residues. V lost 5 bases and J lost 1, with 14 bases in between. Germline CDR1 SQVTM, CDR2 ANQGSEA. The CDR3 is CSVRLRARNTGELFF. CDR3 sequence (DNA): TGCAGCGTTAGATTGCGGGCAAGGAACACCGGGGAGCTGTTTTTT.